This TCR beta chain was obtained from a study of blood T cell repertoires in COVID-19. Libraries were prepared by immunoSEQ multiplex PCR; TCRdb keeps only in-frame clonotypes and omits some of them. The table has 150,000 or so clones, roughly 77% seen once. This clone was picked up many times. The CDR3 runs 13 residues. Germline trimming cut 6 bases from V and 8 bases from J; bases unmatched to any gene: 9. CDR1 is MNHEY, CDR2 SVGEGT, per germline. Followed over time, Seattle patients had been enrolled while infection was active. The origin of this receptor is a woman in her 70s with COVID-19, enrolled during active disease. The V and J genes are TRBV6-2 or TRBV6-3 and TRBJ1-2; TRBD1 matches 7 bases. The sequenced sample was peripheral blood. The CDR3 DNA follows: TGTGCCAGCAGCTTAGACAGGGTGAGCGGCTACACCTTC. As protein: CASSLDRVSGYTF.